The 23 T cell receptor beta chains below come from one sample, sequenced in a study of T cells after yellow fever vaccination. TCRdb reanalysed the 5' RACE reads using MiXCR and keeps one entry per CDR3 protein. The sample lists 100,000 to 150,000 distinct CDR3 sequences, roughly 6.7% occurring once. The sequences come from CD4+ T cells sorted from PBMCs, collected 10 days after the first yellow fever vaccination. The source is a man between 18 and 35 years old who received the YFV17D yellow fever vaccine.

This clonotype was recorded many times. The chain is built from TRBV4-2 and TRBJ2-3; tentatively, D is TRBD2 (7 bases). The V end was cut by 1 base, the J end by 2 bases, with 25 bases between. The germline CDR1 and CDR2 sequences are LGHNA and YNFKEQ. The CDR3 is 20 amino acids. The CDR3 sequence is CASSQVVLAGEGENTDTQYF. In DNA form, the CDR3 reads TGTGCCAGCAGCCAAGTTGTTTTGGCGGGGGAGGGGGAAAACACAGATACGCAGTATTTT.

This clonotype was counted ten times or more. This chain links TRBV7-2 with TRBJ1-2; 11 bases agree with TRBD1. CDR1 SGHTA and CDR2 FQGNSA come from the germline V gene. V was pared by 3 bases and J by 4 bases, with 1 base of the junction left unmatched. This CDR3 has 14 amino acids. CDR3 DNA sequence: TGTGCCAGCAGCTTCGGGACAGGGGGCTATGGCTACACCTTC. Translation: CASSFGTGGYGYTF. Supplemented by reference TRBV7-2 and TRBJ1-2, the full variable domain reads GAGVSQSPSNKVTEKGKDVELRCDPISGHTALYWYRQSLGQGLEFLIYFQGNSAPDKSGLPSDRFSAERTGGSVSTLTIQRTQQEDSAVYLCASSFGTGGYGYTFGSGTRLTVV.

This clonotype occurred many times. The chain has TRBV20-1 and TRBJ2-5; D is ambiguous. The CDR3 is 13 residues long. Trimming removed 6 bases at V and 2 bases at J, with 13 bases between. CDR1 and CDR2 (germline): DFQATT, SNEGSKA (reference sequence). The CDR3 bases are TGCAGTGCCCCTTTTGTGTCTCAAGAGACCCAGTACTTC. Its protein is CSAPFVSQETQYF.

This clonotype occurred many times. The chain has TRBV7-2 and TRBJ2-3; D not certain. The V end lost 3 bases, the J end lost 4 bases, and 8 bases lay between the germline ends. Germline CDR1 is SGHTA and CDR2 is FQGNSA. The CDR3 is made up of 13 amino acids. CDR3 in amino acids: CASSFWGPDTQYF. For the CDR3, the DNA is TGTGCCAGCAGCTTTTGGGGTCCAGATACGCAGTATTTT.

This clonotype appeared a few times. The chain employs TRBV18 and TRBJ1-1; tentative D call: TRBD1 (6 bases). The germline gives CDR1 KGHSH, CDR2 LQKENI. This CDR3 spans 15 amino acids. V lost 2 bases to trimming and J lost 2 bases, with 12 bases between them. The CDR3 region has the DNA TGTGCCAGCTCACCAGGACAGACCTTTAACACTGAAGCTTTCTTT. Protein product: CASSPGQTFNTEAFF.

In its sample, this clonotype was seen many times. V usage is TRBV12-3 or TRBV12-4 and J usage is TRBJ1-2, with 8 bases matching TRBD1. V lost 6 bases and J lost 5; bases outside the gene matches: 5. This CDR3 comprises 13 residues. CDR3 region: CASSDQGAYGYTF. CDR3 DNA sequence: TGTGCCAGCAGCGATCAGGGGGCTTATGGCTACACCTTC.

V is TRBV20-1 and J is TRBJ2-3; D could derive from TRBD1 or TRBD2 (5 bases each). The CDR3 is 13 amino acids. Per the germline V gene, CDR1 is DFQATT and CDR2 is SNEGSKA (reference sequence). V lost 6 bases to trimming and J lost 6 bases, with 16 bases between them. The CDR3 reads CSAAGGIVDTQYF. The CDR3 nucleotides are TGCAGTGCCGCTGGGGGTATTGTGGATACGCAGTATTTT.

At least ten counts were recorded for this clonotype. The genes are TRBV5-4 and TRBJ2-5; the D gene could be TRBD1 or TRBD2 (5 bases each). With 1 base removed from V and 5 bases from J, the gap between germline ends came to 18 bases. CDR1 SGHNT and CDR2 YYREEE come from the germline V gene (reference sequence). CDR3 length: 16 residues. The CDR3 DNA reads TGTGCCAGCAGCTTGAGTATACTGGGGGTCGGGGAGACCCAGTACTTC. Amino acid sequence: CASSLSILGVGETQYF. Looking up the rest from reference TRBV5-4 and TRBJ2-5 gives the full variable domain: ETGVTQSPTHLIKTRGQQVTLRCSSQSGHNTVSWYQQALGQGPQFIFQYYREEENGRGNFPPRFSGLQFPNYSSELNVNALELDDSALYLCASSLSILGVGETQYFGPGTRLLVL.

This clonotype was observed many times. The CDR3 nucleotides read TGCAGTGCTCCTAACCGGGACAGCACAGATACGCAGTATTTT. Encoded protein: CSAPNRDSTDTQYF. The rearrangement links TRBV20-1 to TRBJ2-3; tentatively, D is TRBD1 or TRBD2 (5 bases each). Trimming took 5 bases from V and 0 from J, leaving 12 bases between them. CDR3 length: 14 residues. Germline CDR1 reads DFQATT; CDR2 reads SNEGSKA (reference sequence).

This clonotype was recorded many times. This chain connects TRBV7-2 to TRBJ2-3, with D uncertain. V lost 6 bases and J lost 3, with 10 bases in between. From germline, CDR1 is SGHTA and CDR2 FQGNSA. This CDR3 is 13 amino acids long. The CDR3 region has the DNA TGTGCCAGCAGGTTCCTGGCGACAGATACGCAGTATTTT. This encodes CASRFLATDTQYF.

About this clonotype itself: A clone one base away is much larger, so this may be a read error. For the CDR3, the DNA is TGTGCCACCGGGGGGGGGAATCCGCCCCAGCATTTT. Translation gives CATGGGNPPQHF. The genes are TRBV7-2 and TRBJ1-5; a possible D gene is TRBD1 (5 bases). CDR3 length: 12 residues. The germline V gene has CDR1 SGHTA and CDR2 FQGNSA.

With regard to this clonotype: A single base separates this from a much larger clone, so it may be a read error. This chain joins TRBV7-2 and TRBJ1-4; D may be TRBD1 (5 bases). The germline V and J ends were trimmed by 2 bases and 8 bases, with 15 bases remaining between them. Germline-derived CDR1 and CDR2 are SGHTA and FQGNSA. The CDR3 has 15 residues. The CDR3 coding sequence is TGTGCCAGCAGCTTACAGGCTCCGGGGGGGGAAAAACTGTTTTTT. Protein: CASSLQAPGGEKLFF. Looking up the rest from reference TRBV7-2 and TRBJ1-4 gives the full variable domain: GAGVSQSPSNKVTEKGKDVELRCDPISGHTALYWYRQSLGQGLEFLIYFQGNSAPDKSGLPSDRFSAERTGGSVSTLTIQRTQQEDSAVYLCASSLQAPGGEKLFFGSGTQLSVL.

The V and J genes are TRBV4-1 and TRBJ2-1, with TRBD1 matching 7 bases. V shed 3 bases, J shed 4 bases, and the junction held 6 bases outside the gene matches. CDR3 length equals 15 residues. Looked up from germline, CDR1 is MGHRA and CDR2 is YSYEKL. CDR3 in DNA: TGCGCCAGCAGCCAGGCGGACAGGTTATACAATGAGCAGTTCTTC. It yields the protein CASSQADRLYNEQFF.

This clonotype was seen ten or more times. The CDR3 DNA is TGTGCCAGCAGCTTGGACAGCGTCGAAGCTTTCTTT. This sequence encodes CASSLDSVEAFF. V gene TRBV12-3 or TRBV12-4 combines with J gene TRBJ1-1; tentatively, D is TRBD1 (6 bases). The length of the CDR3 is 12 residues. V lost 6 bases to trimming and J lost 8 bases, with 13 bases between them.

This clonotype was recorded at least ten times. The genes are TRBV20-1 and TRBJ2-1; 10 bases map to TRBD2. Unmatched junction bases numbered 7, after V lost 2 bases and J lost 9 bases. Germline CDR1 is DFQATT and CDR2 is SNEGSKA (reference sequence). This CDR3 is built from 14 residues. The DNA for the CDR3 is TGCAGTGCTAGATTTGGGACTAGCGTTGGTGAGCAGTTCTTC. Translation gives CSARFGTSVGEQFF.

This clonotype was seen many times. The rearrangement uses TRBV20-1 and TRBJ2-5; the D gene is possibly TRBD1 (6 bases). The CDR3 has 15 amino acids. Germline assignment: CDR1 DFQATT and CDR2 SNEGSKA (reference sequence). V gave up 5 bases and J gave up 4 bases, with 20 bases separating them. This chain's CDR3 is CSAASRDKMLETQYF. CDR3 DNA sequence: TGCAGTGCTGCGAGCCGGGACAAGATGCTAGAGACCCAGTACTTC.

The sample holds many counts of this clonotype. This chain connects TRBV20-1 to TRBJ2-7, with D perhaps TRBD2 (6 bases). Trimming left V 6 bases short and J 0 bases short, with 9 bases between. The CDR3 is 12 residues long. The germline gives CDR1 DFQATT, CDR2 SNEGSKA (reference sequence). The CDR3 DNA reads TGCAGTGCACTCGGGGGCTCCTACGAGCAGTACTTC. Residues: CSALGGSYEQYF.

The rearrangement uses TRBV20-1 and TRBJ2-7, with 7 bases matching TRBD1. With 0 bases clipped from V and 2 bases from J, the junction kept 10 bases outside the gene matches. Germline V gene lookup returns CDR1 DFQATT and CDR2 SNEGSKA (reference sequence). The CDR3 is 16 residues long. CDR3 protein: CSARDVQGYGAYEQYV. The DNA of the CDR3 is TGCAGTGCTAGAGACGTACAGGGGTATGGGGCCTACGAGCAGTACGTC.

This clonotype was observed many times. V usage is TRBV4-2 and J usage is TRBJ2-7, with TRBD1 matching over 7 bases. The J segment lost 9 bases and the V segment lost 0 bases, leaving 14 bases of the junction unmatched. Germline loops: CDR1 LGHNA, CDR2 YNFKEQ. The CDR3 sequence is 16 residues long. CDR3 sequence: CASSQDRGGSLRGQYF. The DNA for the CDR3 is TGTGCCAGCAGCCAAGATAGAGGGGGCTCTCTACGAGGGCAGTACTTC.

In this sample, this clonotype turned up many times. The chain combines TRBV6-5 with TRBJ1-2, with 9 bases fitting TRBD1. Trimming cost V 0 bases and J 4 bases; bases outside gene matches: 3. Germline loops: CDR1 MNHEY, CDR2 SVGAGI. The CDR3 contains 15 residues. For the CDR3, the DNA is TGTGCCAGCAGTTACTCGACAGGGGGGGGCTATGGCTACACCTTC. This codes for CASSYSTGGGYGYTF.

This clonotype was counted ten times or more. V usage is TRBV7-2 and J usage is TRBJ2-7, with 7 bases aligning to TRBD2. The CDR3 is 14 amino acids. Germline CDR1 reads SGHTA; CDR2 reads FQGNSA. With 3 bases clipped from V and 5 bases from J, the junction kept 7 bases outside the gene matches. The CDR3: CASSFGRGYHEQYF. The CDR3 bases are TGTGCCAGCAGCTTCGGGCGGGGGTACCACGAGCAGTACTTC.

This chain connects TRBV7-9 to TRBJ2-3; D tentatively fits TRBD1 or TRBD2 (5 bases each). Trimming cost V 5 bases and J 8 bases, with 17 bases left between them. CDR3 length equals 14 residues. CDR1 and CDR2 from the germline V gene are SEHNR and FQNEAQ (reference sequence). CDR3 amino acids: CASSAGTVGATQYF. The CDR3, as DNA: TGTGCCAGCAGCGCCGGAACAGTCGGGGCTACGCAGTATTTT.

This clonotype has more than one count but fewer than ten. The chain links TRBV6-5 to TRBJ1-1; tentatively, D is TRBD1 (6 bases). CDR3 length equals 14 residues. The germline V and J ends were trimmed by 0 bases and 3 bases, with 8 bases remaining between them. CDR1 MNHEY and CDR2 SVGAGI come from the germline V gene. CDR3 region: CASSYSGGHTEAFF. The CDR3 DNA follows: TGTGCCAGCAGTTACTCGGGGGGGCACACTGAAGCTTTCTTT.